A selection of T cell receptor beta chains follows, all from one sample in a study of CXCR4 blockade with PD-1 therapy in pancreatic cancer. Profiled with immunoSEQ multiplex PCR; TCRdb holds only in-frame clones, not every one. The sample contains a few thousand clones, 48% of which appear only once. Source material: tumor tissue. These receptors all come from a human donor with pancreatic ductal adenocarcinoma. The CDR3 runs from the conserved cysteine through the conserved F or W. The order of the fields is CDR3 length, D gene, J gene, V gene, CDR3 DNA, CDR3 protein. D genes are given only for firm matches.

len: 13; d_gene: NA; j_gene: TRBJ1-1; v_gene: TRBV7-8; CDR3nt: TGTGCCAGCAGCACCCGGGACCGCACTGAAGCTTTCTTT; CDR3aa: CASSTRDRTEAFF
len: 15; d_gene: NA; j_gene: TRBJ2-1; v_gene: TRBV28; CDR3nt: TGTGCCAGCAGTTTAGCGGGCGTGGTTTCAAATGAGCAGTTCTTC; CDR3aa: CASSLAGVVSNEQFF
len: 12; d_gene: TRBD2; j_gene: TRBJ2-1; v_gene: TRBV6-7; CDR3nt: TGTGCCACCGCAGGAGCGGGACATGAGCAGTTCTTC; CDR3aa: CATAGAGHEQFF
len: 18; d_gene: TRBD2; j_gene: TRBJ2-7; v_gene: TRBV4-1; CDR3nt: TGCGCCAGCAGCCCCCGACTAGCGGGAGAAGTTTATGCGGGCGAGCAGTACTTC; CDR3aa: CASSPRLAGEVYAGEQYF
len: 18; d_gene: NA; j_gene: TRBJ1-1; v_gene: TRBV10-2; CDR3nt: TGCGCCAGCAGTGAGTCGAAGTTGGCCAGGCTAATGAACACTGAAGCTTTCTTT; CDR3aa: CASSESKLARLMNTEAFF
len: 15; d_gene: TRBD2; j_gene: TRBJ2-7; v_gene: TRBV19; CDR3nt: TGTGCCAGTAGCCGGACTAGCGGGCTGTTCTACGAGCAGTACTTC; CDR3aa: CASSRTSGLFYEQYF